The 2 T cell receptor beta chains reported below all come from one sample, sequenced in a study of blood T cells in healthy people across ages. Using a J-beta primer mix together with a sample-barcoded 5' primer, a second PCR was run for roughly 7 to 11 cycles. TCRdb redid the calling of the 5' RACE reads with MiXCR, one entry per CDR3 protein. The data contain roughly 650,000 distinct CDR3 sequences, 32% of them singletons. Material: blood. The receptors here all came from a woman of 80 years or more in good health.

CDR3 coding DNA: TGCAGTGCTAGTCCCCGCCCCGCAGGGCCTCAGCCCCAGCATTTT. Translation gives CSASPRPAGPQPQHF. This chain connects TRBV20-1 to TRBJ1-5; D might be TRBD1 (5 bases). CDR1 and CDR2 from the germline V gene are DFQATT and SNEGSKA (reference sequence). The germline V and J ends were trimmed by 3 bases and 6 bases, with 18 bases remaining between them. CDR3 length: 15 residues.

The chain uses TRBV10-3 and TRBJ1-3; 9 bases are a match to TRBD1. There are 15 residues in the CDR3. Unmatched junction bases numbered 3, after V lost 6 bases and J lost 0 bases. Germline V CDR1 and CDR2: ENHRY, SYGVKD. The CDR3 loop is CAIRGDRASGNTIYF. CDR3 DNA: TGTGCCATCAGGGGGGACAGGGCCTCTGGAAACACCATATATTTT.